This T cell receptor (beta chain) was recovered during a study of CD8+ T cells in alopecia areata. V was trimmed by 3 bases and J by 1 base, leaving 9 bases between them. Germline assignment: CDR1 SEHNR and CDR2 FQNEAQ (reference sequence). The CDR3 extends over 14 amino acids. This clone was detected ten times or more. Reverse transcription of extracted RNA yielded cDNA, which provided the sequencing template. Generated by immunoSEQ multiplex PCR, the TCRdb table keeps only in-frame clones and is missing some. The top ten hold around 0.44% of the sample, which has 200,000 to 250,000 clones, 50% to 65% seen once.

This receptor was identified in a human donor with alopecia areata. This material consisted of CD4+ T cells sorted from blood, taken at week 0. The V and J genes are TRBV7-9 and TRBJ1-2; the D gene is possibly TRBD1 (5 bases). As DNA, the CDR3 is TGTGCCAGCAGCTTGGACGGGGGTAACTATGGCTACACCTTC. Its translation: CASSLDGGNYGYTF. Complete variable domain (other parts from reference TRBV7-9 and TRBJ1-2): DTGVSQNPRHKITKRGQNVTFRCDPISEHNRLYWYRQTLGQGPEFLTYFQNEAQLEKSRLLSDRFSAERPKGSFSTLEIQRTEQGDSAMYLCASSLDGGNYGYTFGSGTRLTVV.